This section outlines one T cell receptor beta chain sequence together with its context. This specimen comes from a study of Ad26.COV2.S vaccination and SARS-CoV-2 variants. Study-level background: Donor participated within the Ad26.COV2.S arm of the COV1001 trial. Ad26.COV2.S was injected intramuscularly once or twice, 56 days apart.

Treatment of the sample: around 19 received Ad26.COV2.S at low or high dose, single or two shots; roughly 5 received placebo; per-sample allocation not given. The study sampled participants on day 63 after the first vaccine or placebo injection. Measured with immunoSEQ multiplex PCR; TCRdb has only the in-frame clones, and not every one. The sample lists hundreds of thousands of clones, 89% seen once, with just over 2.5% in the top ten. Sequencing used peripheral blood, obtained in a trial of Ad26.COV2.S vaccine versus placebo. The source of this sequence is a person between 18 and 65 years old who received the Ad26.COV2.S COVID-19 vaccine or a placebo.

CDR3 in amino acids: CASSQRQGTSYEQYF. DNA for the CDR3: TGTGCCAGCAGCCAAAGACAGGGGACCTCCTACGAGCAGTACTTC. This chain uses TRBV5-5 with TRBJ2-7; 8 bases align to TRBD1. V lost 4 bases and J lost 0; bases outside the gene matches: 6. Germline CDR1 is SGHKS and CDR2 is YYEKEE (reference sequence). CDR3 size: 15 residues. Supplemented by reference TRBV5-5 and TRBJ2-7, the full variable domain reads DAGVTQSPTHLIKTRGQQVTLRCSPISGHKSVSWYQQVLGQGPQFIFQYYEKEERGRGNFPDRFSARQFPNYSSELNVNALLLGDSALYLCASSQRQGTSYEQYFGPGTRLTVT.